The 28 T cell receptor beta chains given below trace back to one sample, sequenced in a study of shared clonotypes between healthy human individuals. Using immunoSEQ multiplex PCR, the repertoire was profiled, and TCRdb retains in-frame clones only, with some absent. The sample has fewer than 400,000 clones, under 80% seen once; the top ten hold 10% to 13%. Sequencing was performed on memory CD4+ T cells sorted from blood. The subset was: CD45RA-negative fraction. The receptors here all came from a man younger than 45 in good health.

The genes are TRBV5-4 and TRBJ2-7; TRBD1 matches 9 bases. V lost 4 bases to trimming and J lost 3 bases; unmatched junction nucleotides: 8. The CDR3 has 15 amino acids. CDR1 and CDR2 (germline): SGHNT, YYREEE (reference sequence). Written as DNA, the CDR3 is TGTGCCAGCAGCGCCGGGACAGGGTCTGTCTACGAGCAGTACTTC. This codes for CASSAGTGSVYEQYF.

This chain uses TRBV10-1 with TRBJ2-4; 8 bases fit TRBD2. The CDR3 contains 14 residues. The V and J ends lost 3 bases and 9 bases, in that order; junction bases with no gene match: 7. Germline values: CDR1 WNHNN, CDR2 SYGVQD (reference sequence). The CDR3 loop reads CASSESGGRGIQYF. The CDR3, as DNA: TGCGCCAGCAGTGAAAGCGGGGGCCGGGGCATTCAGTACTTC.

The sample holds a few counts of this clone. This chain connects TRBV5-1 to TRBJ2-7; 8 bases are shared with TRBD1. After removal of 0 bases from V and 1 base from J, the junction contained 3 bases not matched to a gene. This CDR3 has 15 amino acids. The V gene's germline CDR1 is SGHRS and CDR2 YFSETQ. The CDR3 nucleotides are TGCGCCAGCAGCTTGGGACAGGGGAGATCCTACGAGCAGTACTTC. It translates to CASSLGQGRSYEQYF.

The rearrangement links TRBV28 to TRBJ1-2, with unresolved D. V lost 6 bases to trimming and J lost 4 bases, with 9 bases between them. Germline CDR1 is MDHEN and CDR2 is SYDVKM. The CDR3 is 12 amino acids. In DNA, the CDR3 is TGTGCCAGCAGCCCAAGTGGCTATGGCTACACCTTC. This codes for CASSPSGYGYTF.

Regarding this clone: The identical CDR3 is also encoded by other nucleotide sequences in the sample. The CDR3 loop reads CASSLGPSYNEQFF. The CDR3 nucleotides are TGTGCCAGCAGCTTGGGCCCTTCCTACAATGAGCAGTTCTTC. This chain connects TRBV7-6 to TRBJ2-1; D is uncertain. Germline CDR1 and CDR2: SGHVS and FNYEAQ. CDR3 length: 14 amino acids. The V and J ends lost 3 bases and 1 base respectively, with 7 bases between them.

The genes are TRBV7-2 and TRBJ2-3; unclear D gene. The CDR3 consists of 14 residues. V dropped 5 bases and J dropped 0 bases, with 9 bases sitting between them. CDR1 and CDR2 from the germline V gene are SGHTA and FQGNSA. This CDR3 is CASSGIASTDTQYF. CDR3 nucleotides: TGTGCCAGCAGCGGGATTGCTAGCACAGATACGCAGTATTTT.

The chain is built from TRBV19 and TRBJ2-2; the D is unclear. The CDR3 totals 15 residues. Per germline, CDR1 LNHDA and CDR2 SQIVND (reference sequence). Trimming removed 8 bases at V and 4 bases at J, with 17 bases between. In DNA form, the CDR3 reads TGTGCCAGTTCACGGGTTGCCCTTGCCACCGGGGAGCTGTTTTTT. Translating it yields CASSRVALATGELFF.

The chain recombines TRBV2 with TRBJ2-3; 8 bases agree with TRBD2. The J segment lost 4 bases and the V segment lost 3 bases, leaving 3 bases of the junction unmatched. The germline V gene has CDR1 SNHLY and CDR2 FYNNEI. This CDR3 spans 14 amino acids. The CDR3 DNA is TGTGCCAGCAGTGACGGGAGGGCTGCAGATACGCAGTATTTT. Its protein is CASSDGRAADTQYF.

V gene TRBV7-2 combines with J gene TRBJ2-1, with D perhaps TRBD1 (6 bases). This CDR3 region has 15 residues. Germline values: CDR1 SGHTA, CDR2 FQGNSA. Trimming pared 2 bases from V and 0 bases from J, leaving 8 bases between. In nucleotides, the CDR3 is TGTGCCAGCAGCTTATTCAGGGGCTCCTACAATGAGCAGTTCTTC. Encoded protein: CASSLFRGSYNEQFF.

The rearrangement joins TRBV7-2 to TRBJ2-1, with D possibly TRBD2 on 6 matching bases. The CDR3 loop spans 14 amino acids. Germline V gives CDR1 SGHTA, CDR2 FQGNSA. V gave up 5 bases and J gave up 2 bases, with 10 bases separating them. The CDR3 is CASSRTTAYNEQFF. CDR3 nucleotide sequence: TGTGCCAGCAGCCGGACTACTGCCTACAATGAGCAGTTCTTC.

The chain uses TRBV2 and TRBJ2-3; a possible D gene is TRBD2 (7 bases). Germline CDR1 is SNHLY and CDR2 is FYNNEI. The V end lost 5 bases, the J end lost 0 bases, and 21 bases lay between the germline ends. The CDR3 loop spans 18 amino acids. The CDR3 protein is CASSPLGGRGGSTDTQYF. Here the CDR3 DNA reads TGTGCCAGCAGTCCCCTCGGGGGGCGGGGCGGGAGCACAGATACGCAGTATTTT.

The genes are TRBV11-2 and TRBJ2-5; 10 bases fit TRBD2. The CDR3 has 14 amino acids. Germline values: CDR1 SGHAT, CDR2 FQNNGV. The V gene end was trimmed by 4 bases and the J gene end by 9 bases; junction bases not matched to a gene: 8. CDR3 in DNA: TGTGCCAGCAGCTCCTTAGCGGGAGGAGGGCCCCAGTACTTC. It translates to CASSSLAGGGPQYF.

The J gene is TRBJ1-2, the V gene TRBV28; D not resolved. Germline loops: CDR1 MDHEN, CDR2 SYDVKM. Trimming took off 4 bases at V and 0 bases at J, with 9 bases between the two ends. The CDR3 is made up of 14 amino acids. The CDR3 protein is CASSSWGTNYGYTF. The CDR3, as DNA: TGTGCCAGCAGTTCCTGGGGAACTAACTATGGCTACACCTTC.

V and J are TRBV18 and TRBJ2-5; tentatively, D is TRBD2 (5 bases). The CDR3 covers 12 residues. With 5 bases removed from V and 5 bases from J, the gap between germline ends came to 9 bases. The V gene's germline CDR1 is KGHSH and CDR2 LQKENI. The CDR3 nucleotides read TGTGCCAGCTCAATTCGAGGGGAGACCCAGTACTTC. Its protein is CASSIRGETQYF.

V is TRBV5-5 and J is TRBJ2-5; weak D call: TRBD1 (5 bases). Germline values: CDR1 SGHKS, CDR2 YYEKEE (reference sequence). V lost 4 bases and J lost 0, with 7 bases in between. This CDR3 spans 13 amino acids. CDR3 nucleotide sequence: TGTGCCAGCAGCCCACAGGACCAAGAGACCCAGTACTTC. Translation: CASSPQDQETQYF.

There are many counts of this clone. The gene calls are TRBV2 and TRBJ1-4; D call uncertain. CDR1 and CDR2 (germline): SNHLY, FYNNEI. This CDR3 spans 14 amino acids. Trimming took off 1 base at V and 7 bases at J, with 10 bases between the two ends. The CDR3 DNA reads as TGTGCCAGCAGTGAAGTGGCTTGGGGTGAAAAACTGTTTTTT. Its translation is CASSEVAWGEKLFF. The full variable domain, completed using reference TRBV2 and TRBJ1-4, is EPEVTQTPSHQVTQMGQEVILRCVPISNHLYFYWYRQILGQKVEFLVSFYNNEISEKSEIFDDQFSVERPDGSNFTLKIRSTKLEDSAMYFCASSEVAWGEKLFFGSGTQLSVL.

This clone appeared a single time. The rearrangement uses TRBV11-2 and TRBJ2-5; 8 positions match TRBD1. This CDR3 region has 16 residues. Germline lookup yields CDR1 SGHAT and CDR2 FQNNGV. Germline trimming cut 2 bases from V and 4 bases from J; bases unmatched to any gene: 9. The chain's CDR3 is CASSLWTGQSRETQYF. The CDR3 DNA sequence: TGTGCCAGCAGCTTATGGACAGGGCAGAGTAGAGAGACCCAGTACTTC. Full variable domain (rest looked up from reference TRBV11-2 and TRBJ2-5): EAGVAQSPRYKIIEKRQSVAFWCNPISGHATLYWYQQILGQGPKLLIQFQNNGVVDDSQLPKDRFSAERLKGVDSTLKIQPAKLEDSAVYLCASSLWTGQSRETQYFGPGTRLLVL.

As DNA, the CDR3 is TGCGCCAGCAGCAGGGGACTAGCGGGAGGGATCAATGAGCAGTTCTTC. Translation gives CASSRGLAGGINEQFF. The chain employs TRBV5-1 and TRBJ2-1; 16 bases agree with TRBD2. Germline V gene data show CDR1 as SGHRS and CDR2 as YFSETQ. This CDR3 contains 16 residues. Trimming at V came to 4 bases and at J to 6 bases, leaving 4 bases not matched to a gene.

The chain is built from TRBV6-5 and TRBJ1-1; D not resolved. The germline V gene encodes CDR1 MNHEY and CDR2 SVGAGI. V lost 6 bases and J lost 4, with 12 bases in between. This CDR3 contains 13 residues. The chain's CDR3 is CASSPGDRTEAFF. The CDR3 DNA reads TGTGCCAGCAGCCCTGGCGATCGCACTGAAGCTTTCTTT.

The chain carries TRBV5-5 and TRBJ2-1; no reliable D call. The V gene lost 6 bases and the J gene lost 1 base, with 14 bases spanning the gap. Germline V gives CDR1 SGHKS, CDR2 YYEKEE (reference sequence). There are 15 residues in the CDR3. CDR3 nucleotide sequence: TGTGCCAGCACCCCTATGAGACAATCCTACAATGAGCAGTTCTTC. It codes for CASTPMRQSYNEQFF.

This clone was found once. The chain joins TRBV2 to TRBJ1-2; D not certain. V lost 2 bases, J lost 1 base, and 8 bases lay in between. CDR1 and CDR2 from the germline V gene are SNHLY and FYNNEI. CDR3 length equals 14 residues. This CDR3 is CASSERGINYGYTF. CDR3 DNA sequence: TGTGCCAGCAGTGAAAGAGGAATTAACTATGGCTACACCTTC.

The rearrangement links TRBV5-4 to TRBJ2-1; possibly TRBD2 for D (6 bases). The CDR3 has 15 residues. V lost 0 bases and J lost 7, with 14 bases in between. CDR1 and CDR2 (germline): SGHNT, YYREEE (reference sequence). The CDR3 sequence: CASSLETGVRNEQFF. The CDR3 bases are TGTGCCAGCAGCTTGGAGACGGGAGTTCGTAATGAGCAGTTCTTC.

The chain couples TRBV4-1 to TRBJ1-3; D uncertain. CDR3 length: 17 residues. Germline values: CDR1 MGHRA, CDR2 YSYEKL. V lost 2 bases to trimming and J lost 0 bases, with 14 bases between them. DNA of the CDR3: TGCGCCAGCAGCCAAAGGGAGCAGACTACCTCTGGAAACACCATATATTTT. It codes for CASSQREQTTSGNTIYF.

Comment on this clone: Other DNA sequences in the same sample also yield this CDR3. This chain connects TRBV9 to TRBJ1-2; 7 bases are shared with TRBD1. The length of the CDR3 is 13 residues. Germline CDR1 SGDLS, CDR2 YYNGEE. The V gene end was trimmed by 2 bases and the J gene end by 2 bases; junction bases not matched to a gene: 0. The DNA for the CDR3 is TGTGCCAGCAGCGTGGACAGGAACTATGGCTACACCTTC. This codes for CASSVDRNYGYTF. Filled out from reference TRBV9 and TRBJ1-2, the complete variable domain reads DSGVTQTPKHLITATGQRVTLRCSPRSGDLSVYWYQQSLDQGLQFLIQYYNGEERAKGNILERFSAQQFPDLHSELNLSSLELGDSALYFCASSVDRNYGYTFGSGTRLTVV.

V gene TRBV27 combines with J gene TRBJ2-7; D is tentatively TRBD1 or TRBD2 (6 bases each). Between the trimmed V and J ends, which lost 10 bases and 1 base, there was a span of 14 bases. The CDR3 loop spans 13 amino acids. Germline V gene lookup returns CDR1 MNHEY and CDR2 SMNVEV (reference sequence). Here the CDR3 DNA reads TGTGCCACCAAAGGGGGGAAATCCTACGAGCAGTACTTC. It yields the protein CATKGGKSYEQYF.

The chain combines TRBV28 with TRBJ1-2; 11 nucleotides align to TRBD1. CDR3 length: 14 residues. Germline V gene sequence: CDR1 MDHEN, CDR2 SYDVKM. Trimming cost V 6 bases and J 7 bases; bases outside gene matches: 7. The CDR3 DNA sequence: TGTGCCAGCAGAACCGGGACAGGGGGGTCTGGCTACACCTTC. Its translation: CASRTGTGGSGYTF.

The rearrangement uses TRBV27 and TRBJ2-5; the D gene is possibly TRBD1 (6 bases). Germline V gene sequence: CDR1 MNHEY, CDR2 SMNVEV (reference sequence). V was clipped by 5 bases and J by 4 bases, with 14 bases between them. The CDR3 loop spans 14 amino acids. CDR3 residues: CASSTPGHRETQYF. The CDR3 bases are TGTGCCAGCAGTACACCGGGACACCGAGAGACCCAGTACTTC.

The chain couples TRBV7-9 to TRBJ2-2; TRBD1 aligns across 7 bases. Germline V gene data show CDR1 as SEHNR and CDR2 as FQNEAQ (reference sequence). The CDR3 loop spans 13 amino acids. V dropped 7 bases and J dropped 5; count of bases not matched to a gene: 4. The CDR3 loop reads CASNNRGTGELFF. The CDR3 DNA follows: TGTGCCAGCAACAACAGGGGAACCGGGGAGCTGTTTTTT.